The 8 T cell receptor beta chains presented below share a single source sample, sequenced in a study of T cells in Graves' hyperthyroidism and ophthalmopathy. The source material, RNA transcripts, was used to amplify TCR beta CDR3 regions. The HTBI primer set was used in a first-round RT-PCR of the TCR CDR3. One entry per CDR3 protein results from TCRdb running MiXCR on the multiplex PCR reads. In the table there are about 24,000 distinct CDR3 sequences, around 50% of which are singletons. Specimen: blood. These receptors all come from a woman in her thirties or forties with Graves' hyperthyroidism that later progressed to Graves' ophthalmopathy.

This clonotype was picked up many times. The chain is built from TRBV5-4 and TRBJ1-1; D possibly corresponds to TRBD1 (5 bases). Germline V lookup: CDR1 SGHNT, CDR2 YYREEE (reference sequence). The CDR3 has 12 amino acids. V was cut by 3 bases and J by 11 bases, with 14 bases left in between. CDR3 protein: CASSYQGPVAFF. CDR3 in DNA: TGTGCCAGCAGCTATCAGGGACCGGTGGCTTTCTTT.

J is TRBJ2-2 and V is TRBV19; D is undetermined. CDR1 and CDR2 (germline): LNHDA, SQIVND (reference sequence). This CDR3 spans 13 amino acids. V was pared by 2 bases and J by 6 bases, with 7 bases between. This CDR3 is CASSISGPGELFF. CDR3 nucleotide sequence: TGTGCCAGTAGTATATCAGGACCCGGGGAGCTGTTTTTT.

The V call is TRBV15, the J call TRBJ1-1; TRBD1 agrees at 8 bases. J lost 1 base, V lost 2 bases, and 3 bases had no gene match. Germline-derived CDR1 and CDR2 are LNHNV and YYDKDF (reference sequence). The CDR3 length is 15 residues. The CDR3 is CATSRPGTGNTEAFF. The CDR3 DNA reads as TGTGCCACCAGCAGACCCGGGACAGGGAACACTGAAGCTTTCTTT.

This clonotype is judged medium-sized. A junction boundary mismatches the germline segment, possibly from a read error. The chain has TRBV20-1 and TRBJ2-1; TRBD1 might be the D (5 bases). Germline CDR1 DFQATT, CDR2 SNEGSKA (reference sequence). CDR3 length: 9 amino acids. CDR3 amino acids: CSALDSFGF. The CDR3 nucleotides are TGCAGTGCCCTCGACAGCTTCGGCTTC.

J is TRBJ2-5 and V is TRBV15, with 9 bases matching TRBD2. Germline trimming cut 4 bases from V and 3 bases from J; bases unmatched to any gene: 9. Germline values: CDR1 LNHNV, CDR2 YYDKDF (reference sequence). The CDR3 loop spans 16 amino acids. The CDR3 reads CATSTGEAGGKETQYF. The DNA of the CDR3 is TGTGCCACCAGCACAGGGGAAGCGGGAGGAAAAGAGACCCAGTACTTC. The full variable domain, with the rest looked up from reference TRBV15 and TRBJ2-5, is DAMVIQNPRYQVTQFGKPVTLSCSQTLNHNVMYWYQQKSSQAPKLLFHYYDKDFNNEADTPDNFQSRRPNTSFCFLDIRSPGLGDTAMYLCATSTGEAGGKETQYFGPGTRLLVL.

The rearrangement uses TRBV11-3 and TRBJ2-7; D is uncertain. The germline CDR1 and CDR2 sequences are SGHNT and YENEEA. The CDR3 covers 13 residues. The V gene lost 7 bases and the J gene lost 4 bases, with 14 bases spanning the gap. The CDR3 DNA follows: TGTGCCAGCACCATAGCACCCAGATACGAGCAGTACTTC. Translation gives CASTIAPRYEQYF.

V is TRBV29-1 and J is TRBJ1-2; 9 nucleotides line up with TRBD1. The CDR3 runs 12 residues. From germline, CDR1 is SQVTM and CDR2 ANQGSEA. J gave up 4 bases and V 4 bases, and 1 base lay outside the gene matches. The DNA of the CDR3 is TGCAGCGTTGGGGACAGGGCCTATGGCTACACCTTC. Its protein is CSVGDRAYGYTF. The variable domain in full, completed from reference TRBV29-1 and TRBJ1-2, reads SAVISQKPSRDICQRGTSLTIQCQVDSQVTMMFWYRQQPGQSLTLIATANQGSEATYESGFVIDKFPISRPNLTFSTLTVSNMSPEDSSIYLCSVGDRAYGYTFGSGTRLTVV.

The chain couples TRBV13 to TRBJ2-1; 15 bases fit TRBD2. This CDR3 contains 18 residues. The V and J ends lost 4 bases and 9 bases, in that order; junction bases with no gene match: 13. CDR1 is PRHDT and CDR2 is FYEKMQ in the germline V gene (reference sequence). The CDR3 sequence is CASSSRTSGRVWVGEQFF. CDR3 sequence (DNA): TGTGCCAGCAGCTCCCGGACTAGCGGGAGGGTCTGGGTAGGTGAGCAGTTCTTC. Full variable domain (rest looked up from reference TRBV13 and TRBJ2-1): AAGVIQSPRHLIKEKRETATLKCYPIPRHDTVYWYQQGPGQDPQFLISFYEKMQSDKGSIPDRFSAQQFSDYHSELNMSSLELGDSALYFCASSSRTSGRVWVGEQFFGPGTRLTVL.